This T cell receptor (beta chain) is from a study of blood T cells in healthy people across ages. Trimming pared 4 bases from V and 5 bases from J, leaving 18 bases between. The length of the CDR3 is 16 residues. Per germline, CDR1 SGHRS and CDR2 YFSETQ. This clonotype was picked up a small number of times. A sample-barcoded 5' primer and a J-beta primer mix were used in a second PCR of about 7 to 11 cycles. TCRdb re-called the 5' RACE reads through MiXCR, storing one row per CDR3 protein. Of 550,000 to 650,000 distinct CDR3 sequences detected, about a quarter appear once; the ten largest clones hold roughly 3.5%. A further study also used this sample, focusing on T cells of mothers and their children. That study adds: Related pairs of mothers and children showed slightly higher, non-significant overlap versus unrelated pairs.

Sequencing input: blood. The TCR originated in a boy younger than 10 in good health. The rearrangement uses TRBV5-1 and TRBJ1-4, with a possible D match to TRBD1 (5 bases). In DNA, the CDR3 is TGCGCCAGCAGCCAGGCCCTGACAGACAGAAATGAAAAACTGTTTTTT. Translation: CASSQALTDRNEKLFF.